Listed below are T cell receptor beta chains from one sample, sequenced in a study of T cells in localized non-small cell lung cancer. Sequencing used immunoSEQ multiplex PCR; TCRdb keeps in-frame clones, though not all of them. The data show tens of thousands of clones, with 85% to 95% seen just once and 7.9% held by the top ten. The source was peripheral blood, collected before any cancer treatment. Receptor source: a female donor of 60 years or more with stage I lung adenocarcinoma. Both conserved end residues are part of each CDR3. A D gene is named only where the DNA matches it firmly. Clone sizes are given selectively: once, few, many, or a class where the clone is expanded.

size	V	D	J	DNA	CDR3
NA	TRBV7-9	TRBD1	TRBJ1-4	TGTGCCAGCAGCAAACAAGGGACAGTAAATGAAAAACTGTTTTTT	CASSKQGTVNEKLFF
NA	TRBV25-1	NA	TRBJ2-7	TGTGCCAGCAGTGAGCGTGAAGCCTACGAGCAGTACTTC	CASSEREAYEQYF
NA	TRBV7-6	NA	TRBJ2-2	TGTGCCAGCAGTTTTGACAGCTTCACCGGGGAGCTGTTTTTT	CASSFDSFTGELFF
NA	TRBV6-4	NA	TRBJ2-5	TGTGCCAGCAGCAGAGCGGCCCAAGAGACCCAGTACTTC	CASSRAAQETQYF
NA	TRBV5-1	NA	TRBJ1-1	TGCGCCAGCAGCTTGGCGGGTCTCGGGGGAGGCACTGAAGCTTTCTTT	CASSLAGLGGGTEAFF
NA	TRBV7-6	NA	TRBJ2-6	TGTGCCAGCAGTTCGGGAGGGGCCAACGTCCTGACTTTC	CASSSGGANVLTF
NA	TRBV7-3	NA	TRBJ2-5	TGTGCCAGCAGCTTAACACTGCAAGAGACCCAGTACTTC	CASSLTLQETQYF
NA	TRBV29-1	TRBD1	TRBJ1-1	TGCAGCGTCCAGTCACCCTTGACAGGGGTACGGACTGAAGCTTTCTTT	CSVQSPLTGVRTEAFF
NA	TRBV5-1	TRBD1	TRBJ2-1	TGCGCCAGCAGCTTAGCGACAGGGCGATACAATGAGCAGTTCTTC	CASSLATGRYNEQFF
NA	TRBV7-2	NA	TRBJ1-3	TGTGCCAGCAGCTTAGTGGGGGGGCGTACTGGAAACACCATATATTTT	CASSLVGGRTGNTIYF
NA	TRBV28	NA	TRBJ1-2	TGTGCCAGCAGTTTACCCCTACGAGGGGCGCCCGGCTACACCTTC	CASSLPLRGAPGYTF
NA	TRBV10-2	NA	TRBJ1-1	TGCGCCAGCAGCCAAGCCGACCTTGAAGCTTTCTTT	CASSQADLEAFF
NA	TRBV29-1	NA	TRBJ2-1	TGCAGCGTGAACGACAGGGGAGGGGCCAATGAGCAGTTCTTC	CSVNDRGGANEQFF
NA	TRBV7-2	NA	TRBJ1-3	TGTGCCAGCAGCAAAAGTCCCGGAAACACCATATATTTT	CASSKSPGNTIYF
NA	TRBV19	NA	TRBJ2-2	TGTGCCAGCGCCCCGGTGGGACTTTACACCGGGGAGCTGTTTTTT	CASAPVGLYTGELFF
few	TRBV7-2	NA	TRBJ1-5	TGTGCCAGCAGCTTAGAACTGGGGCCCCAGCATTTT	CASSLELGPQHF
once	TRBV5-1	TRBD1	TRBJ1-2	TGCGCCAGCAGCTGGGGGTCCAGGGGGAATGGTGGCTACACCTTC	CASSWGSRGNGGYTF
NA	TRBV5-1	NA	TRBJ2-5	TGCGCCAGCAGCTTGGGGGGAGAAGGGAGAGAGACCCAGTACTTC	CASSLGGEGRETQYF
NA	TRBV6-6	NA	TRBJ1-3	TGTGCCAGCAGTTACCAGGGTGAATTTAAGGGAAACACCATATATTTT	CASSYQGEFKGNTIYF
NA	TRBV29-1	NA	TRBJ2-1	TGCAGCGTTGACCCCGCAGGTCTCAACAATGAGCAGTTCTTC	CSVDPAGLNNEQFF
NA	TRBV9	NA	TRBJ2-4	TGTGCCAGCAGCGTAGCTCTCAGGGAGAACATTCAGTACTTC	CASSVALRENIQYF
NA	TRBV6-1	TRBD1	TRBJ2-1	TGTGCCAGCAGTGGGGGACAGAGGAATGAGCAGTTCTTC	CASSGGQRNEQFF
NA	TRBV5-1	TRBD1	TRBJ1-5	TGCGCCAGCAGCCCTGGACAGGCGATTAATCAGCCCCAGCATTTT	CASSPGQAINQPQHF
NA	TRBV20-1	NA	TRBJ1-1	TGCAGTGCTTACCCGAACACTGAAGCTTTCTTT	CSAYPNTEAFF
NA	TRBV9	NA	TRBJ1-1	TGTGCCAGCAGCGTAGCTACAGGGACTCCGAACACTGAAGCTTTCTTT	CASSVATGTPNTEAFF
NA	TRBV5-4	NA	TRBJ2-7	TGTGCCAGCTATACTCAGGGGCGCCTCTACGAGCAGTACTTC	CASYTQGRLYEQYF
NA	TRBV4-1	NA	TRBJ1-4	TGCGCCAGCAGCCAAGGTGCCAAGAGGGAGAAGGAAAAACTGTTTTTT	CASSQGAKREKEKLFF
NA	TRBV5-1	NA	TRBJ2-2	TGCGCCAGCAGCTCCGGGACAAACACCGGAGAGCTGTTTTTT	CASSSGTNTGELFF
NA	TRBV14	TRBD2	TRBJ2-1	TGTGCCAGCAGCCAAGATCTTCGAGCGGGAGGGCCGGGCAATGAGCAGTTCTTC	CASSQDLRAGGPGNEQFF
NA	TRBV19	NA	TRBJ2-1	TGTGCCAGTAGGGGGGTCAGCCCAAAGTTCTTC	CASRGVSPKFF
NA	TRBV5-1	TRBD2	TRBJ2-7	TGCGCCAGCAGCTTGAGCGGGGGCCCCATTTACGAGCAGTACTTC	CASSLSGGPIYEQYF
NA	TRBV19	NA	TRBJ1-3	TGTGCCAGTAGTATAGGTATGGCGGCCTCTGGAAACACCATATATTTT	CASSIGMAASGNTIYF
once	TRBV7-2	TRBD1	TRBJ1-1	TGTGCCAGCAGCTCAGGACAGGGGGAAACTGAAGCTTTCTTT	CASSSGQGETEAFF
NA	TRBV6-5	TRBD1	TRBJ1-5	TGTGCCAGCAGATCAGGGGGCACGGGCAATCAGCCCCAGCATTTT	CASRSGGTGNQPQHF
NA	TRBV6-6	NA	TRBJ2-7	TGTGCCAGCAGTTCGCGCACAGGAATGCTCTACGAGCAGTACTTC	CASSSRTGMLYEQYF
NA	TRBV5-8	NA	TRBJ2-7	TGTGCCAGCAGCTTGGTTAGGGGTCGGGGGTACTTC	CASSLVRGRGYF